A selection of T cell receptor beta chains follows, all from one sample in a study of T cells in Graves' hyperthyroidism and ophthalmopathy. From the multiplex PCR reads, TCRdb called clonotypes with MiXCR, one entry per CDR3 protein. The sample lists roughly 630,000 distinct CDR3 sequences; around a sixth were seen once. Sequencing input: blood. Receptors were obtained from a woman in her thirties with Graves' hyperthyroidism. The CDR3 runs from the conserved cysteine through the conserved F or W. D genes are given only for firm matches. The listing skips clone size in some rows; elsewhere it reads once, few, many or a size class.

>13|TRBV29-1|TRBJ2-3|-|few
CSAPGENTDTQYF
TGCAGCGCCCCTGGGGAGAACACAGATACGCAGTATTTT
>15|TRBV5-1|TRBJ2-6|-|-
CASSLTDSGVNVLTF
TGCGCCAGCAGCTTAACAGACTCTGGGGTCAACGTCCTGACTTTC
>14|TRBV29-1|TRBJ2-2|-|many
CSVGWAANTGELFF
TGCAGCGTTGGTTGGGCAGCGAACACCGGGGAGCTGTTTTTT
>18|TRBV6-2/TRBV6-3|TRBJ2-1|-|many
CASSYGLQLSGAFGEQFF
TGTGCCAGCAGTTATGGGCTACAGTTGTCGGGAGCTTTCGGTGAGCAGTTCTTC
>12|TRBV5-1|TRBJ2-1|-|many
CASSLGSTGQFF
TGCGCCAGCAGCTTGGGGTCCACTGGGCAGTTCTTC
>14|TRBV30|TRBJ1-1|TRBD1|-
CAWNWDRENTEAFF
TGTGCCTGGAACTGGGACAGGGAGAACACTGAAGCTTTCTTT
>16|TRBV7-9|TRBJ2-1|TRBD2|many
CASSYFQAGAYNEQFF
TGTGCCAGCAGCTACTTCCAAGCGGGAGCTTACAATGAGCAGTTCTTC
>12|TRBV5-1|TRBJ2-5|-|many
CASSLPADTQYF
TGTGCCAGCAGCCTACCAGCTGATACCCAGTACTTC
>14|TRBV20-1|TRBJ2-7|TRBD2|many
CSAIGLAGAYEQYF
TGCAGTGCGATTGGACTAGCGGGAGCCTACGAGCAGTACTTC
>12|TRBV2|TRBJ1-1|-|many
CASTWRGSGAFF
TGTGCCAGCACTTGGCGGGGGTCGGGAGCTTTCTTT
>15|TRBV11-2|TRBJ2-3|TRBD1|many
CASSLGYRGADTQYF
TGTGCCAGCAGCTTAGGATACAGGGGGGCAGATACGCAGTATTTT
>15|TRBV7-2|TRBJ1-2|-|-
CASSLAVGPSYGHTF
TGTGCCAGCAGCTTAGCCGTCGGGCCTTCCTATGGCCACACCTTC
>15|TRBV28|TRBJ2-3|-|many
CASSLLQGSTDTQYF
TGTGCCAGCAGTTTACTTCAGGGGAGCACAGATACGCAGTATTTT
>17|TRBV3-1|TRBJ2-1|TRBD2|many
CASSPIGSGRKYNEQFF
TGTGCCAGCAGCCCGATAGGTAGCGGGAGAAAATACAATGAGCAGTTCTTC
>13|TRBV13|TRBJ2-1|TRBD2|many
CASSSGEGNEQFF
TGTGCCAGCAGTTCCGGGGAGGGGAATGAGCAGTTCTTC
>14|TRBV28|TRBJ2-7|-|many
CASIAAEESYEQYF
TGTGCCAGCATTGCAGCGGAGGAGTCCTACGAGCAGTACTTC
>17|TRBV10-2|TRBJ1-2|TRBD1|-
CASNGRTGYLRGYGYTF
TGCGCCAGCAATGGGAGGACAGGTTACCTTCGGGGCTATGGCTACACCTTC
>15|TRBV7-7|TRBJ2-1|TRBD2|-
CASSLLAGGVYEQFF
TGTGCTAGCAGCTTGTTAGCGGGAGGGGTGTATGAGCAGTTCTTC
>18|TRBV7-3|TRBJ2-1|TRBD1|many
CASSRIDRGQGSYNEQFF
TGTGCCAGCAGCCGAATTGACAGGGGGCAAGGTTCCTACAATGAGCAGTTCTTC
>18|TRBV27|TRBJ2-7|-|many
CASSLGGTRLRYSYEQYF
TGTGCCAGCAGTTTAGGTGGTACCCGCCTCCGATACTCCTACGAGCAGTACTTC
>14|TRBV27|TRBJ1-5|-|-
CATSRVGPNQPQHF
TGTGCCACTTCTCGGGTGGGGCCTAATCAGCCCCAGCATTTT
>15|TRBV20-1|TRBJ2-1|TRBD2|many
CSASLAGGNNNEQFF
TGCAGTGCTAGTTTAGCGGGAGGGAATAACAATGAGCAGTTCTTC
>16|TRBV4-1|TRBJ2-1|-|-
CASSQDPVGFYNEQFF
TGCGCCAGCAGCCAAGATCCGGTTGGATTCTACAATGAGCAGTTCTTC
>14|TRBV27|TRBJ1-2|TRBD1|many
CASSLLQGSGGYTF
TGTGCCAGCAGTCTCCTACAGGGGAGCGGTGGCTACACCTTC
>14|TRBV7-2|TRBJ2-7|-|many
CASSRGGRPYEQYF
TGTGCCAGCAGCCGGGGCGGGCGTCCCTACGAGCAGTACTTC
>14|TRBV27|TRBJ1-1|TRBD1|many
CASSTGTANTEAFF
TGTGCCAGTAGTACCGGGACAGCGAACACTGAAGCTTTCTTT
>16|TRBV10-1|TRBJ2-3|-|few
CASSDRVSGGSDTQYF
TGCGCCAGCAGTGATCGAGTATCTGGGGGTTCAGATACGCAGTATTTT
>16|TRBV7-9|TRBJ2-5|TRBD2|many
CASSSRLAGVQETQYF
TGTGCCAGCAGCTCACGACTAGCGGGTGTACAAGAGACCCAGTACTTC
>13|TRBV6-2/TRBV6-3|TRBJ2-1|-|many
CASSYIRRNEQFF
TGTGCCAGCAGTTATATAAGGAGGAATGAGCAGTTCTTC
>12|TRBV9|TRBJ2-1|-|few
CASSGWTNEQFF
TGTGCCAGCAGCGGGTGGACCAATGAGCAGTTCTTC
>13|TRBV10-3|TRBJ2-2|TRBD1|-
CAMGQGGTGELFF
TGTGCCATGGGACAGGGTGGGACCGGGGAGCTGTTTTTT
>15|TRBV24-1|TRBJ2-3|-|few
CATSDFPGGTDTQYF
TGTGCCACCAGTGATTTTCCAGGGGGCACAGATACGCAGTATTTT
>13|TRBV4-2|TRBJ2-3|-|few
CASNSRSADTQYF
TGTGCCAGCAACTCGAGGAGCGCAGATACGCAGTATTTT
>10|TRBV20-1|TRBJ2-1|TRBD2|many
CSARGLAEFF
TGCAGTGCTAGGGGCCTAGCGGAGTTCTTC